The rows below give T cell receptor beta chains drawn from one sample of a study of CD8+ T cells in alopecia areata. Sequenced by immunoSEQ multiplex PCR; TCRdb stores in-frame clones only, minus some. The sample includes 150,000 to 200,000 clones, roughly 70% of them seen just once. Sequences were derived from CD8+ T cells sorted from blood, sampled at week 0. These receptors originate from a human donor with alopecia areata. Each CDR3 is given with its conserved first and last residue. A D gene is named only where the DNA matches it firmly. Clone size is given for some rows only: seen once, a few or many times, or a class if the clone is expanded.

CDR3aa	CDR3nt	j_gene	abundance	d_gene	v_gene
CSVPQGNGYTF	TGCAGCGTTCCACAGGGGAATGGCTACACCTTC	TRBJ1-2	few	TRBD1	TRBV29-1
CASGLVPHRAAGKLFF	TGTGCTAGTGGTTTGGTCCCCCACAGGGCCGCCGGGAAGCTGTTTTTT	TRBJ2-2	-	-	TRBV12-5
CAGEGNTQYF	TGTGCCGGAGAAGGAAATACGCAGTATTTT	TRBJ2-3	few	-	TRBV2
CASKVGQAGTEAFF	TGTGCCAGCAAGGTCGGGCAGGCAGGCACTGAAGCTTTCTTT	TRBJ1-1	-	-	TRBV2
CASTSGGGTEAFF	TGCGCCAGCACGAGTGGGGGAGGGACTGAAGCTTTCTTT	TRBJ1-1	-	-	TRBV5-1
CSVERGQEGYEQYF	TGCAGCGTTGAAAGGGGACAGGAGGGGTACGAGCAGTACTTC	TRBJ2-7	-	TRBD1	TRBV29-1
CASSDNEQFF	TGTGCCAGCAGCGACAATGAGCAGTTCTTC	TRBJ2-1	-	-	TRBV9
CAWSPGTGGGEQFF	TGTGCCTGGAGTCCCGGGACAGGGGGGGGTGAGCAGTTCTTC	TRBJ2-1	-	TRBD1	TRBV30
CASSLWDYGYTF	TGTGCCAGCAGCTTGTGGGACTATGGCTACACCTTC	TRBJ1-2	few	-	TRBV5-8
CASSERRGQQETQYF	TGTGCCAGCAGTGAACGCAGGGGGCAGCAAGAGACCCAGTACTTC	TRBJ2-5	few	TRBD1	TRBV2
CASSLSGGQPQHF	TGTGCCAGCAGCTTATCAGGGGGACAGCCCCAGCATTTT	TRBJ1-5	many	TRBD1	TRBV27
CASWDRVDEQYF	TGTGCCAGCTGGGACAGGGTTGACGAGCAGTACTTC	TRBJ2-7	once	TRBD1	TRBV27
CASSSRAQRTEQFF	TGTGCCAGCAGCTCTCGGGCCCAACGGACTGAGCAGTTCTTC	TRBJ2-1	-	-	TRBV7-9
CASRRTFPRLAGTQETQYF	TGTGCCAGCCGACGGACCTTCCCGAGACTAGCGGGGACACAAGAGACCCAGTACTTC	TRBJ2-5	-	TRBD2	TRBV2
CASSPANYEQYF	TGCGCCAGCAGTCCTGCCAACTACGAGCAGTACTTC	TRBJ2-7	-	-	TRBV5-1
CSVDGSTDTQYF	TGCAGCGTTGACGGGAGCACAGATACGCAGTATTTT	TRBJ2-3	-	-	TRBV29-1
CSVQGGSYEQYF	TGCAGCGTCCAGGGGGGTTCCTACGAGCAGTACTTC	TRBJ2-7	few	-	TRBV29-1
CATSIFGYEQYF	TGTGCCACCAGCATCTTCGGGTACGAGCAGTACTTC	TRBJ2-7	-	-	TRBV15
CSVEGGLPDPYEQYF	TGCAGCGTTGAGGGGGGGCTCCCCGACCCCTACGAGCAGTACTTC	TRBJ2-7	-	-	TRBV29-1
CASSFRNRNTDTQYF	TGCGCCAGCAGCTTCCGAAACAGAAACACAGATACGCAGTATTTT	TRBJ2-3	-	-	TRBV5-1
CASRGRETQYF	TGTGCCAGCCGGGGGCGGGAGACCCAGTACTTC	TRBJ2-5	-	-	TRBV28
CSVVAGAYTDTQYF	TGCAGCGTTGTAGCGGGGGCGTACACAGATACGCAGTATTTT	TRBJ2-3	-	TRBD2	TRBV29-1
CASSQEPWGTDTQYF	TGCGCCAGCAGCCAAGAACCATGGGGCACAGATACGCAGTATTTT	TRBJ2-3	-	-	TRBV4-1
CSVGNQPQHF	TGCAGCGTTGGTAATCAGCCCCAGCATTTT	TRBJ1-5	-	-	TRBV29-1
CASSLVGSSSTDTQYF	TGTGCCAGCAGCTTAGTAGGCTCCTCTAGCACAGATACGCAGTATTTT	TRBJ2-3	-	-	TRBV11-3
CSAAGYTF	TGCAGTGCTGCCGGCTACACCTTC	TRBJ1-2	-	-	TRBV20-1
CASSWGGRETQYF	TGTGCCAGCAGCTGGGGGGGGCGAGAGACCCAGTACTTC	TRBJ2-5	-	-	TRBV7-9
CASSDRGSGVSYNEQFF	TGTGCCAGCTCCGACCGAGGTAGCGGGGTTTCCTACAATGAGCAGTTCTTC	TRBJ2-1	few	TRBD2	TRBV18
CACLSVGAANEKLFF	TGTGCCTGCCTGTCCGTTGGGGCAGCTAATGAAAAACTGTTTTTT	TRBJ1-4	-	-	TRBV30
CASSALTGTADTQYF	TGTGCCAGCAGCGCTCTCACCGGTACCGCAGATACGCAGTATTTT	TRBJ2-3	-	-	TRBV9
CASISGPEAFF	TGTGCCAGCATCTCAGGGCCTGAAGCTTTCTTT	TRBJ1-1	once	-	TRBV6-6
CASSLPEVPEAFF	TGTGCCAGCAGCTTACCAGAGGTTCCTGAAGCTTTCTTT	TRBJ1-1	-	-	TRBV13
CASSLWIPTSGAYNEQFF	TGTGCCAGCAGCTTGTGGATCCCGACTAGCGGGGCGTACAATGAGCAGTTCTTC	TRBJ2-1	-	TRBD2	TRBV5-6
CASGLVERTLRVSPLHF	TGTGCTAGTGGTTTGGTGGAACGTACCCTTCGGGTCTCACCCCTCCACTTT	TRBJ1-6	-	-	TRBV12-5
CATSRDRGGYYNEQFF	TGTGCCACCAGCAGAGACAGGGGGGGTTACTACAATGAGCAGTTCTTC	TRBJ2-1	-	-	TRBV15
CASRQGGPTEAFF	TGTGCCAGCAGGCAGGGAGGGCCCACTGAAGCTTTCTTT	TRBJ1-1	-	-	TRBV6-5
CASSWTENTEAFF	TGTGCCAGCAGTTGGACAGAGAACACTGAAGCTTTCTTT	TRBJ1-1	-	-	TRBV27
CASSPKYAGEKLFF	TGTGCCAGCAGCCCAAAGTATGCGGGCGAAAAACTGTTTTTT	TRBJ1-4	few	-	TRBV13
CASSRRPGGGPKETQYF	TGTGCCAGTAGTCGAAGGCCGGGCGGGGGGCCAAAAGAGACCCAGTACTTC	TRBJ2-5	-	TRBD2	TRBV19
CAIFNGGYTF	TGTGCCATTTTTAACGGCGGCTACACCTTC	TRBJ1-2	-	-	TRBV10-3
CAWRYTNTEAFF	TGTGCCTGGAGGTACACGAACACTGAAGCTTTCTTT	TRBJ1-1	-	-	TRBV30
CASSPGRTEAFF	TGTGCCAGCAGCCCCGGACGGACTGAAGCTTTCTTT	TRBJ1-1	-	-	TRBV7-9
CASSHRTVIAGDVTQYF	TGTGCCAGCAGCCACCGTACCGTAATAGCGGGGGATGTGACCCAGTACTTC	TRBJ2-5	-	TRBD2	TRBV4-2
CASQNRGAGYGYTF	TGTGCCAGCCAGAACAGGGGCGCGGGATATGGCTACACCTTC	TRBJ1-2	few	TRBD1	TRBV6-1
CASVWGNTNTGELFF	TGTGCCAGCGTCTGGGGTAATACGAACACCGGGGAGCTGTTTTTT	TRBJ2-2	many	-	TRBV2
CASSGQQGNTGELFF	TGTGCCAGCAGCGGTCAACAGGGGAACACCGGGGAGCTGTTTTTT	TRBJ2-2	-	-	TRBV9